A single sample gave rise to the 32 T cell receptor beta chains below, sequenced in a study of CD8 T cells in Susac syndrome. Random hexamers primed reverse transcription of about 0.5 to 1 ug RNA. MiXCR, applied by TCRdb to the immunoSEQ multiplex PCR reads, yields one record per CDR3 protein. The repertoire holds some 77,000 distinct CDR3 sequences, with around 93% as singletons. The sequencing sample was made of CD4+ T cells from PBMCs. The receptors derive from a human donor with Susac syndrome.

Only one count was recorded for this clonotype. This chain links TRBV6-1 with TRBJ1-5; D remains unclear. Germline assignment: CDR1 MNHNS and CDR2 SASEGT. V shed 3 bases and J shed 7 bases, with 10 bases lying between them. The CDR3 totals 13 residues. CDR3 nucleotide sequence: TGTGCCAGCAGTGATCGAAGGGTCCAGCCCCAGCATTTT. Translated, it gives CASSDRRVQPQHF.

This clonotype is a singleton in its sample. V and J are TRBV3-1 and TRBJ1-6, with 7 nucleotides matching TRBD1. CDR3 size: 14 residues. CDR1 LGHDT and CDR2 YNNKEL come from the germline V gene (reference sequence). V shed 4 bases and J 8 bases; nucleotides not matched to a gene: 5. CDR3 amino acids: CASSPRDSHSPLHF. CDR3 coding DNA: TGTGCCAGCAGCCCCCGGGACAGCCATTCACCCCTCCACTTT.

V is TRBV7-9 and J is TRBJ2-7; D call uncertain. CDR1 and CDR2 from the germline V gene are SEHNR and FQNEAQ (reference sequence). Trimming took off 0 bases at V and 4 bases at J, with 7 bases between the two ends. CDR3 length equals 13 residues. CDR3 protein: CASSLAGWYEQYF. Written as DNA, the CDR3 is TGTGCCAGCAGCTTAGCGGGGTGGTACGAGCAGTACTTC.

The rearrangement links TRBV20-1 to TRBJ2-3, with D unresolved. Between the trimmed V and J ends, which lost 6 bases and 2 bases, there was a span of 12 bases. The CDR3 covers 13 residues. From germline, CDR1 is DFQATT and CDR2 SNEGSKA (reference sequence). The CDR3 loop is CSAHRSLTDTQYF. CDR3 DNA sequence: TGCAGTGCCCACAGATCCCTCACAGATACGCAGTATTTT.

The rearrangement uses TRBV6-2 or TRBV6-3 and TRBJ2-4; D perhaps matches TRBD1 (6 bases). CDR3 length equals 14 residues. The V end was cut by 3 bases, the J end by 2 bases, with 8 bases between. CDR1 MNHEY and CDR2 SVGEGT come from the germline V gene. CDR3 DNA sequence: TGTGCCAGCAGTTATCAGGGGTCCAAAAACATTCAGTACTTC. It specifies CASSYQGSKNIQYF.

The chain couples TRBV7-6 to TRBJ1-3; D is uncertain. The CDR3 length is 15 residues. Per germline, CDR1 SGHVS and CDR2 FNYEAQ. Trimming pared 5 bases from V and 0 bases from J, leaving 11 bases between. The CDR3 coding sequence is TGTGCCAGCAGCCCCCGGGTTAGCTCTGGAAACACCATATATTTT. Its protein product is CASSPRVSSGNTIYF.

The rearrangement joins TRBV28 to TRBJ1-2; D gene uncertain. V was clipped by 5 bases and J by 8 bases, with 12 bases between them. CDR1 MDHEN and CDR2 SYDVKM come from the germline V gene. There are 12 residues in the CDR3. The CDR3 region is CASSDGRRGYTF. The CDR3 bases are TGTGCCAGCAGTGACGGGCGGAGGGGCTACACCTTC.

The chain has TRBV6-5 and TRBJ2-6; D remains ambiguous. Trimming took 7 bases from V and 2 from J, leaving 9 bases between them. The CDR3 is 14 residues long. CDR1 is MNHEY, CDR2 SVGAGI, per germline. As DNA, the CDR3 is TGTGCCAGCACAAAGGTTGCTGGGGCCAACGTCCTGACTTTC. It translates to CASTKVAGANVLTF.

V usage is TRBV9 and J usage is TRBJ2-3; D may be TRBD1 or TRBD2 (5 bases each). The CDR3 extends over 16 amino acids. V lost 0 bases and J 4 bases, leaving 15 bases between the germline ends. Germline CDR1 is SGDLS and CDR2 is YYNGEE. The DNA for the CDR3 is TGTGCCAGCAGCGTAGCTAGTGGCAGGGAGTCAGATACGCAGTATTTT. Its protein product is CASSVASGRESDTQYF.

The genes are TRBV30 and TRBJ2-2; D gene uncertain. In germline, CDR1 is GTSNPN, CDR2 SVGIG (reference sequence). Trimming pared 1 base from V and 4 bases from J, leaving 7 bases between. This CDR3 is built from 13 residues. CDR3 loop: CAWSGRTTGELFF. Here the CDR3 DNA reads TGTGCCTGGAGTGGGCGGACCACCGGGGAGCTGTTTTTT. Together with reference TRBV30 and TRBJ2-2, the CDR3 gives the full variable domain: SQTIHQWPATLVQPVGSPLSLECTVEGTSNPNLYWYRQAAGRGLQLLFYSVGIGQISSEVPQNLSASRPQDRQFILSSKKLLLSDSGFYLCAWSGRTTGELFFGEGSRLTVL.

The J gene is TRBJ2-7, the V gene TRBV20-1, with 8 bases that match TRBD1. Germline V gives CDR1 DFQATT, CDR2 SNEGSKA (reference sequence). Trimming took 8 bases from V and 4 from J; bases not matched to a gene: 10. This CDR3 is 13 amino acids long. CDR3 amino acids: CSSGQGVGYEQYF. The CDR3, as DNA: TGCAGTTCCGGACAGGGTGTTGGATACGAGCAGTACTTC.

The chain has TRBV29-1 and TRBJ2-6; D is uncertain. Germline V gene sequence: CDR1 SQVTM, CDR2 ANQGSEA. The CDR3 is made up of 13 amino acids. V dropped 4 bases and J dropped 1 base, with 5 bases sitting between them. In DNA, the CDR3 is TGCAGCGTTGCTGGATCTGGGGCCAACGTCCTGACTTTC. It encodes CSVAGSGANVLTF.

The chain recombines TRBV28 with TRBJ1-4, with no clear D. Per germline, CDR1 MDHEN and CDR2 SYDVKM. V was pared by 5 bases and J by 5 bases, with 6 bases between. This CDR3 has 12 residues. The CDR3 region has the DNA TGTGCCAGCAGTACATTAAATGAAAAACTGTTTTTT. The encoded protein is CASSTLNEKLFF.

This clonotype was seen a few times. This chain connects TRBV3-1 to TRBJ2-7; unclear D gene. Germline CDR1 LGHDT, CDR2 YNNKEL (reference sequence). With 1 base removed from V and 7 bases from J, the gap between germline ends came to 8 bases. This CDR3 comprises 12 residues. CDR3 sequence reads: CASSQGPSEQYF. As DNA, the CDR3 is TGTGCCAGCAGCCAAGGGCCTAGTGAGCAGTACTTC.

The J gene is TRBJ1-1, the V gene TRBV28; 9 bases fit TRBD1. The CDR3 covers 16 residues. The J segment lost 3 bases and the V segment lost 2 bases, leaving 7 bases of the junction unmatched. The germline V gene encodes CDR1 MDHEN and CDR2 SYDVKM. This CDR3 reads CASSLLRQGGHTEAFF. CDR3 bases: TGTGCCAGCAGTTTACTCAGACAGGGGGGTCACACTGAAGCTTTCTTT.

This clonotype was seen once. V gene TRBV10-3 combines with J gene TRBJ2-5; 9 bases align to TRBD1. The CDR3 has 15 residues. Germline V gives CDR1 ENHRY, CDR2 SYGVKD. Losses at the gene ends were 3 bases for V and 1 base for J; bases not matched to a gene: 3. For the CDR3, the DNA is TGTGCCATCAGTGAAACAGGGGGCCTCCAAGAGACCCAGTACTTC. Protein: CAISETGGLQETQYF.

This clonotype was recorded only once. J is TRBJ1-1 and V is TRBV5-1; D unclear. The CDR3 is 16 amino acids. V dropped 4 bases and J dropped 1 base, with 17 bases sitting between them. CDR1 SGHRS and CDR2 YFSETQ come from the germline V gene. CDR3 amino acids: CASSPRFSEGNTEAFF. The DNA of the CDR3 is TGCGCCAGCAGCCCCAGGTTTTCTGAGGGGAACACTGAAGCTTTCTTT.

The chain links TRBV7-2 to TRBJ2-3, with D possibly TRBD1 on 6 matching bases. Germline values: CDR1 SGHTA, CDR2 FQGNSA. V dropped 5 bases and J dropped 6 bases, with 12 bases sitting between them. The CDR3 extends over 13 amino acids. The CDR3 DNA follows: TGTGCCAGCAGCCAGAATAGGGGGGATACGCAGTATTTT. It is translated as CASSQNRGDTQYF.

The V gene is TRBV20-1, the J gene TRBJ1-5, with D tentatively TRBD1 (5 bases). The germline V gene has CDR1 DFQATT and CDR2 SNEGSKA (reference sequence). The CDR3 is made up of 12 amino acids. V gave up 8 bases and J gave up 2 bases, with 10 bases separating them. CDR3 DNA sequence: TGCAGTACCTCGACAGGCAATCAGCCCCAGCATTTT. This gives the protein CSTSTGNQPQHF.

The chain employs TRBV3-1 and TRBJ2-1; D is perhaps TRBD2 (6 bases). Germline V CDR1 and CDR2: LGHDT, YNNKEL (reference sequence). CDR3 length: 15 amino acids. V lost 4 bases to trimming and J lost 7 bases, with 17 bases between them. The CDR3 region is CASSRTGTFTNEQFF. In DNA form, the CDR3 reads TGTGCCAGCAGCCGAACGGGGACTTTTACGAATGAGCAGTTCTTC.

V and J are TRBV29-1 and TRBJ1-1; D is unresolved. CDR1 and CDR2 from the germline V gene are SQVTM and ANQGSEA. V dropped 3 bases and J dropped 0 bases, with 8 bases sitting between them. CDR3 length equals 13 residues. CDR3 sequence reads: CSVEDRLNTEAFF. CDR3 sequence (DNA): TGCAGCGTTGAGGACCGCTTGAACACTGAAGCTTTCTTT.

This sequence joins TRBV6-2 or TRBV6-3 and TRBJ1-2; 10 nucleotides agree with TRBD1. The V gene's germline CDR1 is MNHEY and CDR2 SVGEGT. The V and J ends lost 5 bases and 7 bases, in that order; junction bases with no gene match: 4. This CDR3 has 13 residues. CDR3 amino acids: CASSLGTGVGYTF. The CDR3 nucleotides read TGTGCCAGCAGTCTAGGGACAGGGGTTGGCTACACCTTC.

The V call is TRBV2, the J call TRBJ1-2; D not certain. The CDR3 sequence is 11 residues long. V lost 6 bases and J 5 bases, leaving 7 bases between the germline ends. CDR1 and CDR2 (germline): SNHLY, FYNNEI. The CDR3 sequence: CASSNRYGYTF. In DNA, the CDR3 is TGTGCCAGCAGCAACAGATATGGCTACACCTTC.

V gene TRBV27 combines with J gene TRBJ1-4; D perhaps matches TRBD1 (5 bases). This CDR3 is built from 15 residues. CDR1 and CDR2 from the germline V gene are MNHEY and SMNVEV (reference sequence). V was pared by 6 bases and J by 1 base, with 12 bases between. DNA of the CDR3: TGTGCCAGCAGCCGGGGGAAGGTAACTAATGAAAAACTGTTTTTT. It encodes CASSRGKVTNEKLFF. Full variable domain (remainder filled in from reference TRBV27 and TRBJ1-4): EAQVTQNPRYLITVTGKKLTVTCSQNMNHEYMSWYRQDPGLGLRQIYYSMNVEVTDKGDVPEGYKVSRKEKRNFPLILESPSPNQTSLYFCASSRGKVTNEKLFFGSGTQLSVL.

The rearrangement links TRBV5-1 to TRBJ2-5; 8 bases fit TRBD2. The CDR3 extends over 16 amino acids. V shed 2 bases, J shed 1 base, and the junction held 7 bases outside the gene matches. The germline CDR1 and CDR2 sequences are SGHRS and YFSETQ. The CDR3 coding sequence is TGCGCCAGCAGCTTCATGAGCGGGGGACCCCAAGAGACCCAGTACTTC. This codes for CASSFMSGGPQETQYF. The full variable domain, in which reference TRBV5-1 and TRBJ2-5 provide the parts outside the CDR3, is KAGVTQTPRYLIKTRGQQVTLSCSPISGHRSVSWYQQTPGQGLQFLFEYFSETQRNKGNFPGRFSGRQFSNSRSEMNVSTLELGDSALYLCASSFMSGGPQETQYFGPGTRLLVL.

The CDR3: CASSWTGNEAFF. The CDR3 DNA is TGTGCCAGCAGTTGGACAGGAAATGAAGCTTTCTTT. This chain connects TRBV5-6 to TRBJ1-1; 7 nucleotides align to TRBD1. Trimming took 5 bases from V and 7 from J; bases not matched to a gene: 5. Germline V gives CDR1 SGHDT, CDR2 YYEEEE. The CDR3 consists of 12 residues.

The genes are TRBV20-1 and TRBJ2-2; 8 bases fit TRBD1. CDR1 DFQATT and CDR2 SNEGSKA come from the germline V gene (reference sequence). The CDR3 is 14 residues long. The junction had 9 bases not matched to a gene; V was cut back by 5 bases and J by 7 bases. The CDR3: CSAYGQGEGGELFF. DNA of the CDR3: TGCAGTGCTTATGGACAGGGAGAGGGCGGGGAGCTGTTTTTT.

The chain has TRBV20-1 and TRBJ1-5; perhaps TRBD1 as D (5 bases). Germline values: CDR1 DFQATT, CDR2 SNEGSKA (reference sequence). The V end was cut by 6 bases, the J end by 3 bases, with 12 bases between. The CDR3 has 13 residues. CDR3: CSARGVINQPQHF. The CDR3 DNA follows: TGCAGTGCACGGGGGGTGATCAATCAGCCCCAGCATTTT.

This chain links TRBV7-2 with TRBJ2-3, with D perhaps matching TRBD2 (6 bases). V was shortened by 5 bases and J by 7 bases, with 22 bases between the two germline ends. Germline V lookup: CDR1 SGHTA, CDR2 FQGNSA. The CDR3 sequence is 16 residues long. The CDR3 region has the DNA TGTGCCAGCAGCCAAAACCCCGGTTGGGAGGTGCATACGCAGTATTTT. This gives the protein CASSQNPGWEVHTQYF.

J is TRBJ2-7 and V is TRBV4-2; 9 positions agree with TRBD1. Trimming at V came to 1 base and at J to 4 bases, leaving 11 bases not matched to a gene. Germline values: CDR1 LGHNA, CDR2 YNFKEQ. This CDR3 region has 17 residues. The CDR3 is CASSQGPPTGGRYEQYF. CDR3 DNA sequence: TGTGCCAGCAGCCAAGGGCCTCCGACAGGGGGTAGGTACGAGCAGTACTTC.

This clonotype showed up just once. V gene TRBV4-3 combines with J gene TRBJ1-5; D is perhaps TRBD1 (6 bases). The germline gives CDR1 LGHNA, CDR2 YSLEER. The CDR3 is 13 amino acids. V was clipped by 4 bases and J by 10 bases, with 14 bases between them. The CDR3 DNA is TGCGCCAGCAGCCCGGGGAGGGGGGAACCCCAGCATTTT. Protein product: CASSPGRGEPQHF.

CDR3 in DNA: TGTGCCAGCAGTCTGCAGGGTGACGAGCAGTACTTC. Its protein is CASSLQGDEQYF. The chain combines TRBV6-5 with TRBJ2-7, with D tentatively TRBD1 (5 bases). Germline values: CDR1 MNHEY, CDR2 SVGAGI. The V end was cut by 5 bases, the J end by 5 bases, with 10 bases between. CDR3 length: 12 residues.